Sequencing of this T cell receptor beta chain was carried out in a study of shared clonotypes between healthy human individuals. The overall study: The composition of the donors was a couple of women and a few men aged 18 to 49. Per-donor plates numbered three CD4 naive, three CD4 memory, two CD8 naive and one CD8 memory.

Only in-frame clones appear in the TCRdb table, and some are missing; sequencing was by immunoSEQ multiplex PCR. The sample lists under 1,900,000 clones; around 98.5% were seen once. To note about this clone: Its antigen remains unidentified.

Study results and limitations: In general, naive subsets displayed greater estimated richness than memory subsets did.

Deletions cut 3 bases from V and 10 bases from J, with 10 bases between. The CDR3 is 11 residues long. The germline V gene has CDR1 LNHNV and CDR2 YYDKDF (reference sequence). The J gene is TRBJ2-7, the V gene TRBV15, with D uncertain. This clonotype was obtained from a man aged 30 to 39 in good health. The sample comprised naive CD4+ T cells sorted from blood. The subset is: CD45RA+ positively selected. The chain's CDR3 is CATSSGIYQYF. CDR3 nucleotides: TGTGCCACCAGCAGTGGGATTTACCAGTACTTC.